This T cell receptor (beta chain) was captured by sequencing in a study of blood T cell repertoires in COVID-19. Whole-study context: Sample material is recorded as cDNA or gDNA derived from T cells, B-cell-depleted T cells, or PBMCs.

This CDR3 spans 13 amino acids. Germline V gene sequence: CDR1 SNHLY, CDR2 FYNNEI. Trimming pared 6 bases from V and 8 bases from J, leaving 15 bases between. Per the original methods: Reference gene primer amplification in the assay estimated nucleated cell counts. Profiled with immunoSEQ multiplex PCR; TCRdb holds only in-frame clones, not every one. Clone size and the V and J calls come from that table; the DNA yielded D and trimming. The repertoire holds hundreds of thousands of clones, with 82% as singletons. Participants' reported clinical history set cohort assignment. Symptom resolution, clearance, or two negative PCRs marked the recovered donors of Cohort 3.

The rearrangement links TRBV2 to TRBJ2-3; a weak D match, TRBD1 (6 bases). The sample consisted of PBMCs or T cells enriched from blood (not recorded which). This receptor was taken from a woman in her sixties who had recovered from COVID-19. In DNA, the CDR3 is TGTGCCAGCAGACAGGGACGAGCTGTTACGCAGTATTTT. It translates to CASRQGRAVTQYF.